Each of the 7 T cell receptor beta chains below was sequenced from the same sample in a study of T cells in tuberculosis. The repertoire was sequenced with immunoSEQ multiplex PCR; TCRdb's copy has only in-frame clones and lacks some. The sample contains fewer than 40,000 clones, roughly 94% of which appear only once. Sequencing was performed on PBMCs. These receptors were collected from a donor aged 10 to 29 with latent tuberculosis or without tuberculosis infection.

The V call is TRBV5-1, the J call TRBJ2-6, with 11 bases identical to TRBD2. The CDR3 spans 17 residues. The germline V gene encodes CDR1 SGHRS and CDR2 YFSETQ. Germline trimming cut 5 bases from V and 3 bases from J; bases unmatched to any gene: 7. DNA of the CDR3: TGCGCCAGCAGTATACTAGCGGGAGTTGGTGGGGCCAACGTCCTGACTTTC. It translates to CASSILAGVGGANVLTF. The complete variable domain, with remaining parts taken from reference TRBV5-1 and TRBJ2-6, reads KAGVTQTPRYLIKTRGQQVTLSCSPISGHRSVSWYQQTPGQGLQFLFEYFSETQRNKGNFPGRFSGRQFSNSRSEMNVSTLELGDSALYLCASSILAGVGGANVLTFGAGSRLTVL.

The V gene is TRBV19, the J gene TRBJ1-5, with D unresolved. The CDR3 totals 14 residues. CDR1 LNHDA and CDR2 SQIVND come from the germline V gene (reference sequence). Trimming took off 3 bases at V and 3 bases at J, with 9 bases between the two ends. CDR3 DNA sequence: TGTGCCAGTAGTATTTGGCGGATCAATCAGCCCCAGCATTTT. This sequence encodes CASSIWRINQPQHF.

The CDR3 coding sequence is TGTGCCAGCAGCGCCTCAGGGCAGACCTACGAGCAGTACTTC. This gives the protein CASSASGQTYEQYF. The V call is TRBV7-9, the J call TRBJ2-7; weak D call: TRBD1 (5 bases). V was clipped by 5 bases and J by 2 bases, with 13 bases between them. CDR1 is SEHNR, CDR2 FQNEAQ, per germline (reference sequence). This CDR3 comprises 14 residues.

The genes are TRBV28 and TRBJ2-5; 7 positions match TRBD2. Trimming removed 2 bases from V and 5 bases from J; junction bases left unmatched: 8. Germline V gives CDR1 MDHEN, CDR2 SYDVKM. CDR3 size: 15 residues. The CDR3 loop is CASSLDGRIVETQYF. CDR3 coding DNA: TGTGCCAGCAGTTTAGACGGGAGGATAGTGGAGACCCAGTACTTC.

This chain links TRBV7-6 with TRBJ2-7; tentative D call: TRBD1 (6 bases). Germline-derived CDR1 and CDR2 are SGHVS and FNYEAQ. V lost 5 bases, J lost 3 bases, and 11 bases lay in between. The CDR3 is 13 amino acids. CDR3 protein: CASSLTGFYEQYF. CDR3 bases: TGTGCCAGCAGCCTGACAGGATTCTACGAGCAGTACTTC.

The chain uses TRBV5-6 and TRBJ2-7; the match to TRBD2 covers 12 bases. Per the germline V gene, CDR1 is SGHDT and CDR2 is YYEEEE. This CDR3 spans 15 amino acids. Germline trimming cut 3 bases from V and 0 bases from J; bases unmatched to any gene: 1. CDR3 in DNA: TGTGCCAGCAGCTCGACTAGCGGGAGCTCCTACGAGCAGTACTTC. Its translation: CASSSTSGSSYEQYF.

The chain joins TRBV9 to TRBJ1-3; no definite D call. This CDR3 has 13 residues. The V end was cut by 4 bases, the J end by 0 bases, with 5 bases between. Germline CDR1 reads SGDLS; CDR2 reads YYNGEE. The CDR3 protein is CASSTNSGNTIYF. The CDR3 DNA reads TGTGCCAGCAGCACTAACTCTGGAAACACCATATATTTT.